This TCR beta chain was identified during a study of vaccination and CD4 T cells after COVID-19. Trimming pared 1 base from V and 0 bases from J, leaving 6 bases between. Germline V gives CDR1 SEHNR, CDR2 FQNEAQ (reference sequence). The CDR3 runs 14 residues. The sample holds a few counts of this clonotype. Its specificity is not known. Researchers used the Oncomine TCR Beta short-read assay to sequence DNA from cultured CD4+ T cells. TCRdb called the PCR reads again in MiXCR, with one record for every CDR3 protein. Counted here are some 9,500 distinct CDR3 sequences, about half occurring once; the ten biggest clones make up approximately 39%. Described treatment: roughly 10-day PBMC culture with coronavirus spike peptide pools or control peptides (ViraFEST assay).

This sequence joins TRBV7-9 and TRBJ1-1, with TRBD1 as a possible D gene (5 bases). The receptor's source is a human donor who had recovered from COVID-19. Source material: CD4+ T cells from blood, cultured in vitro. CDR3 in DNA: TGTGCCAGCAGCTTAGGACAGCTGAACACTGAAGCTTTCTTT. It encodes CASSLGQLNTEAFF.